The rows below give T cell receptor beta chains drawn from one sample of a study of blood T cell repertoires in COVID-19. The assay was immunoSEQ multiplex PCR, and TCRdb's table has in-frame clones only and misses some. Found here are under 100,000 clones, almost 95% of them singletons; the top ten hold about 6.6%. The sequenced sample consisted of peripheral blood. All receptors come from a woman aged 55-69 years with active COVID-19. The CDR3 runs from the conserved cysteine through the conserved F or W. D genes are given only for firm matches. Expanded clones are given a class, and other clones once, few, many or no size at all.

CDR3nt	CDR3aa	d_gene	abundance	v_gene	j_gene
TGTGCCAGCAGCCTCTCGGGACTAGACACCGGGGAGCTGTTTTTT	CASSLSGLDTGELFF	TRBD2	.	TRBV7-3	TRBJ2-2
TGTGCCAGCAGCTTAAATGGGCCCCGGGGGAATTCACCCCTCCACTTT	CASSLNGPRGNSPLHF	.	.	TRBV7-8	TRBJ1-6
TGTGCCAGCAGTACGACAGGGCTTGGTAATTCACCCCTCCACTTT	CASSTTGLGNSPLHF	TRBD1	.	TRBV2	TRBJ1-6
TGTGCCAGCAGTCGACTAGCAAGCTCCTACAATGAGCAGTTCTTC	CASSRLASSYNEQFF	TRBD2	.	TRBV6-6	TRBJ2-1
TGTGCCAGCAGTGCGGGGGATCTCCAAGAGACCCAGTACTTC	CASSAGDLQETQYF	TRBD2	.	TRBV6-2/TRBV6-3	TRBJ2-5
TGCGCCAGCAGTTCGGGACAGCTGAACACTGAAGCTTTCTTT	CASSSGQLNTEAFF	TRBD1	.	TRBV5-1	TRBJ1-1
TGCGCCAGCAGCTTGGAGGTGGGACAGACTTTCGGCGGGGAGCTGTTTTTT	CASSLEVGQTFGGELFF	TRBD1	once	TRBV5-1	TRBJ2-2
TGTGCCAGCTCACCAATGGCAGACACAGATACGCAGTATTTT	CASSPMADTDTQYF	.	.	TRBV18	TRBJ2-3
TGTGCCTGGTCGGACAGGGGAAATGAGCAGTTCTTC	CAWSDRGNEQFF	TRBD1	.	TRBV30	TRBJ2-1
TGTGCCAGTAGCATCTGGGGAGGGAGGAACACTGAAGCTTTCTTT	CASSIWGGRNTEAFF	.	.	TRBV19	TRBJ1-1
TGTGCCAACCGGCGGGGGCTGGTTACTGAAGCTTTCTTT	CANRRGLVTEAFF	.	.	TRBV2	TRBJ1-1
TGCAGTGAACTAAAGGAAGAGACCCAGTACTTC	CSELKEETQYF	.	once	TRBV20-1	TRBJ2-5
TGTGCCAGCAGTTTTGAACCGGATCAGCCCCAGCATTTT	CASSFEPDQPQHF	.	.	TRBV12-3/TRBV12-4	TRBJ1-5
TGTGCCAGCAGCTTAAAGGGACAGGGGAGCACTGAAGCTTTCTTT	CASSLKGQGSTEAFF	TRBD1	.	TRBV7-2	TRBJ1-1
TGTGCCAGCAGCTTCAGGGGCGGTAATGAAAAACTGTTTTTT	CASSFRGGNEKLFF	.	.	TRBV11-2	TRBJ1-4
TGCAGCGTTGAGGGCAGAATGACAGATACGCAGTATTTT	CSVEGRMTDTQYF	.	once	TRBV29-1	TRBJ2-3
TGTGCCAGCGGCGGGGCCTCCTACAATGAGCAGTTCTTC	CASGGASYNEQFF	.	.	TRBV3-1/TRBV3-2	TRBJ2-1
TGCAGTGCTAGTTCCGGGGATCAGCCCCAGCATTTT	CSASSGDQPQHF	.	.	TRBV20-1	TRBJ1-5
TGTGCCAGTAGTCAACAGGGTCGCATCGGTGAAAAACTGTTTTTT	CASSQQGRIGEKLFF	.	.	TRBV19	TRBJ1-4
TGTGCCAGCAGTGACTTACAAATAAAGCCCCAGCATTTT	CASSDLQIKPQHF	.	.	TRBV6-4	TRBJ1-5
TGTGCCAGCAGCCTCAGGAGGGGAGGCAATCAGCCCCAGCATTTT	CASSLRRGGNQPQHF	.	few	TRBV6-6	TRBJ1-5
TGTGCCAGCAGTTACGGGAAGGGAAGAGGGCCTGGGGCCAACGTCCTGACTTTC	CASSYGKGRGPGANVLTF	.	.	TRBV6-2/TRBV6-3	TRBJ2-6
TGCGCCAGCAGCAGCCTAGGGGGGGTGAACACTGAAGCTTTCTTT	CASSSLGGVNTEAFF	.	.	TRBV5-1	TRBJ1-1
TGTGCCAGCAGCCCAAGACTAGCGGGGGGTAAATTAGAGACCCAGTACTTC	CASSPRLAGGKLETQYF	TRBD2	.	TRBV11-2	TRBJ2-5
TGTGCCAGCAGACCTAGGACAGAACTATATGGCTACACCTTC	CASRPRTELYGYTF	.	.	TRBV27	TRBJ1-2
TGTGCCACCAGTGATTCCCTCCTACAGGGATGGCAAGAGACCCAGTACTTC	CATSDSLLQGWQETQYF	.	.	TRBV24-1	TRBJ2-5
TGTGCCAGTAGTCCCCCGGGGAACCAAGAGACCCAGTACTTC	CASSPPGNQETQYF	.	.	TRBV19	TRBJ2-5
TGTGCCAGCAGTTCAAGACAGGGCCCAGTATGCAGCACTGAAGCTTTCTTT	CASSSRQGPVCSTEAFF	TRBD1	.	TRBV6-7	TRBJ1-1
TGTGCCTGTACCGGGACAGGCCAGAACTATGGCTACACCTTC	CACTGTGQNYGYTF	TRBD1	.	TRBV30	TRBJ1-2
TGTGCCAGCAGCTCGTCTAGCGGGGGCTCCTACGAGCAGTACTTC	CASSSSSGGSYEQYF	TRBD2	.	TRBV11-2	TRBJ2-7
TGTGCCAGCAGTCCCGGGGGGGACGGCTATGGCTACACCTTC	CASSPGGDGYGYTF	.	.	TRBV7-8	TRBJ1-2
TGTGCCAGCAGTTCTTCCTCCGTGGGGGGGAAGCGGTACGAGCAGTACTTC	CASSSSSVGGKRYEQYF	TRBD2	once	TRBV28	TRBJ2-7
TGTGCCAGTAGTGACAGCTTCGGTAATTCACCCCTCCACTTT	CASSDSFGNSPLHF	.	once	TRBV19	TRBJ1-6
TGTGCCAGCAGTTACTGGGCAGGGTGTGAAAAACTGTTTTTT	CASSYWAGCEKLFF	.	.	TRBV6-6	TRBJ1-4
TGTGCCAGCAGCTTGACAGGGGGCAACAACGAGCAGTACTTC	CASSLTGGNNEQYF	TRBD1	once	TRBV7-9	TRBJ2-7
TGTGCCAGCAGCAGAGCCGGGACAACCATGGACCCCTACGAGCAGTACTTC	CASSRAGTTMDPYEQYF	.	.	TRBV9	TRBJ2-7
TGTGCCAGCAGCTTGGCGAACAGTGCAACTAATGAAAAACTGTTTTTT	CASSLANSATNEKLFF	.	.	TRBV5-6	TRBJ1-4